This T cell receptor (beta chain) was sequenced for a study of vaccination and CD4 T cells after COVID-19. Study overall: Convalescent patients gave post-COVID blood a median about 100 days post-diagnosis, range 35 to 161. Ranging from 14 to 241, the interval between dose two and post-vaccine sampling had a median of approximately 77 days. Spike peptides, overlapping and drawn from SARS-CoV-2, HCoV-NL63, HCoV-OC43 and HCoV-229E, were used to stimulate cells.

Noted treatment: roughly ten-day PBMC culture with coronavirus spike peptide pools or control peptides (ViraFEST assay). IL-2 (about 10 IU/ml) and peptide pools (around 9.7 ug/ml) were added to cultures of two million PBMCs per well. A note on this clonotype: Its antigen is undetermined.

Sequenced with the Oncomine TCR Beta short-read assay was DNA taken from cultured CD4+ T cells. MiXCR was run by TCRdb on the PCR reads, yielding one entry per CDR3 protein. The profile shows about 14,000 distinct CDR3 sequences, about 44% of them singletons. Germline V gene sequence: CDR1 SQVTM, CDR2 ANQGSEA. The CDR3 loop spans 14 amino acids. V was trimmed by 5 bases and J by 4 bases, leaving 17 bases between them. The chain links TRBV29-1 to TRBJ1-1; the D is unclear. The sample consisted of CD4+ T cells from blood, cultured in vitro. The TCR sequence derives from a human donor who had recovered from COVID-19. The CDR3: CSVFLPAALTEAFF. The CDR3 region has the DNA TGCAGCGTTTTTCTACCGGCAGCGCTCACTGAAGCTTTCTTT.